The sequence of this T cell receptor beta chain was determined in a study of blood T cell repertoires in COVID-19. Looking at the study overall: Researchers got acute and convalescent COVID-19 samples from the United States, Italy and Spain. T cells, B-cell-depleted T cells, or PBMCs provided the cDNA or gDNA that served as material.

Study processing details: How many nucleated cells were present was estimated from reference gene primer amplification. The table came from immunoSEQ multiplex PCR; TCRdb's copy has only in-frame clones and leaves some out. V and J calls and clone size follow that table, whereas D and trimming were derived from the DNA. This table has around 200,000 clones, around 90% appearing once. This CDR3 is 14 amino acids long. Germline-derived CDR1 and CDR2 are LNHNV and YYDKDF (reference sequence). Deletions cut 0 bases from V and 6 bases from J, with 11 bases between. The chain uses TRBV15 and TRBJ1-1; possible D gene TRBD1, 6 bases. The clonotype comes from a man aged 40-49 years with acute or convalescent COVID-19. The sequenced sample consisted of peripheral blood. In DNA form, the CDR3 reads TGTGCCACCAGCAGAGAGGGACAAGCTGCTGAAGCTTTCTTT. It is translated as CATSREGQAAEAFF. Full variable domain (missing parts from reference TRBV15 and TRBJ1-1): DAMVIQNPRYQVTQFGKPVTLSCSQTLNHNVMYWYQQKSSQAPKLLFHYYDKDFNNEADTPDNFQSRRPNTSFCFLDIRSPGLGDTAMYLCATSREGQAAEAFFGQGTRLTVV.